The next 9 T cell receptor beta chains were all read from a single sample in a study of blood T cell repertoires in COVID-19. Sequenced by immunoSEQ multiplex PCR; TCRdb stores in-frame clones only, minus some. The sample consists of under 300,000 clones, over 85% of them appearing once. The material sequenced was PBMCs or T cells enriched from blood (not recorded which). These receptors all come from a woman aged 55-69 years who had recovered from COVID-19.

The J gene is TRBJ1-5, the V gene TRBV7-9; maybe TRBD1 (5 bases). Germline loops: CDR1 SEHNR, CDR2 FQNEAQ (reference sequence). V lost 5 bases, J lost 2 bases, and 13 bases lay in between. The CDR3 has 15 amino acids. CDR3 region: CASSPTGGGNQPQHF. CDR3 coding DNA: TGTGCCAGCAGCCCGACGGGGGGAGGCAATCAGCCCCAGCATTTT. The complete variable domain, with remaining parts taken from reference TRBV7-9 and TRBJ1-5, reads DTGVSQNPRHKITKRGQNVTFRCDPISEHNRLYWYRQTLGQGPEFLTYFQNEAQLEKSRLLSDRFSAERPKGSFSTLEIQRTEQGDSAMYLCASSPTGGGNQPQHFGDGTRLSIL.

V is TRBV28 and J is TRBJ1-5; 10 nucleotides match TRBD1. The CDR3 is made up of 16 amino acids. The V and J ends lost 6 bases and 2 bases, in that order; junction bases with no gene match: 7. Germline values: CDR1 MDHEN, CDR2 SYDVKM. CDR3 in amino acids: CASSSQGTGGNQPQHF. As DNA, the CDR3 is TGTGCCAGCAGCTCCCAGGGGACAGGGGGCAATCAGCCCCAGCATTTT.

The chain uses TRBV28 and TRBJ2-6; unclear D gene. This CDR3 comprises 16 residues. V lost 6 bases and J 0 bases, leaving 12 bases between the germline ends. CDR1 is MDHEN and CDR2 is SYDVKM in the germline V gene. CDR3: CASRRRRSSGANVLTF. CDR3 nucleotides: TGTGCCAGCAGACGCCGACGGAGCTCTGGGGCCAACGTCCTGACTTTC.

Only a few counts were recorded for this clone. The chain joins TRBV2 to TRBJ1-6; possibly TRBD1 for D (5 bases). Germline V gene lookup returns CDR1 SNHLY and CDR2 FYNNEI. The CDR3 spans 15 residues. Trimming stripped 7 bases from V and 0 bases from J, with 10 bases between. CDR3 sequence: CASNPGHSYNSPLHF. The CDR3 DNA follows: TGTGCCAGCAACCCAGGGCACTCCTATAATTCACCCCTCCACTTT.

The chain couples TRBV10-3 to TRBJ2-3; TRBD1 agrees at 8 bases. Losses at the gene ends were 4 bases for V and 0 bases for J; bases not matched to a gene: 12. The CDR3 length is 18 residues. Germline V gene lookup returns CDR1 ENHRY and CDR2 SYGVKD. DNA of the CDR3: TGTGCCATCAGTGGCAGAGGGACAGGCTGGCCCAGCACAGATACGCAGTATTTT. Amino acid sequence: CAISGRGTGWPSTDTQYF.

The genes are TRBV9 and TRBJ2-2; 8 nucleotides match TRBD1. There are 16 residues in the CDR3. J lost 1 base, V lost 1 base, and 3 bases had no gene match. CDR1 is SGDLS, CDR2 YYNGEE, per germline. The CDR3 DNA reads as TGTGCCAGCAGCGTACACGGACAGGGGAACACCGGGGAGCTGTTTTTT. Amino acid sequence: CASSVHGQGNTGELFF.

The gene calls are TRBV7-8 and TRBJ1-1, with D uncertain. V shed 5 bases and J shed 1 base, with 8 bases lying between them. The V gene's germline CDR1 is SGHVS and CDR2 FQNEAQ. This CDR3 is built from 13 residues. CDR3 in DNA: TGTGCCAGCAGCATCACCGGGAACACTGAAGCTTTCTTT. This codes for CASSITGNTEAFF.

The chain is built from TRBV7-2 and TRBJ1-5, with D unclear. Per the germline V gene, CDR1 is SGHTA and CDR2 is FQGNSA. The CDR3 runs 11 residues. The V gene lost 10 bases and the J gene lost 6 bases, with 10 bases spanning the gap. The CDR3 bases are TGTGCCACCGGGGAAGGTCAGCCCCAGCATTTT. Protein sequence: CATGEGQPQHF.

The chain combines TRBV11-3 with TRBJ2-7; a possible D gene is TRBD1 (6 bases). Germline values: CDR1 SGHNT, CDR2 YENEEA. The germline V and J ends were trimmed by 6 bases and 6 bases, with 12 bases remaining between them. This CDR3 comprises 12 residues. The CDR3 coding sequence is TGTGCCAGCAGACGAACAGGGCCCGAGCAGTACTTC. The encoded protein is CASRRTGPEQYF.